This TCR beta chain was sequenced for a study of vaccination effects on CD4 cells after COVID-19. Study at large: Each person got two doses of an mRNA SARS-CoV-2 vaccine, BNT162b2 or mRNA-1273.

The ViraFEST assay expanded antigen-specific CD4+ T cells with viral peptide pools before sequencing. Having been cultured for roughly 9 days, the cells underwent CD4+ T cell isolation. The healthy vaccine recipients, who had no prior SARS-CoV-2 infection, showed negative nucleocapsid antibodies. Roughly 2 million PBMC per well were cultured with 10 IU/ml IL-2 and about 10 ug/ml peptides. Cultures had half their medium replaced with IL-2 medium on days 3 and 7. To note about this clone: Its antigen is not identified.

This table comes from immunoSEQ multiplex PCR, and its TCRdb copy is limited to in-frame clones, with some not included. The repertoire holds roughly 75,000 clones, with approximately 70% as singletons. The germline CDR1 and CDR2 sequences are SNHLY and FYNNEI. CDR3 length equals 17 residues. V gave up 5 bases and J gave up 1 base; unmatched junction bases: 9. The rearrangement joins TRBV2 to TRBJ2-2; the match to TRBD1 covers 8 bases. This sample comprised CD4+ T cells from PBMCs cultured with HCoV-OC43 spike peptides, obtained before COVID-19 vaccination. Subset reported: HCoV-OC43 spike overlapping peptide pool stimulation. The TCR was taken from a human donor who received a COVID-19 vaccine. As DNA, the CDR3 is TGTGCCAGCAGTCCCAGTCGGACAGGGAAGAACACCGGGGAGCTGTTTTTT. Translation gives CASSPSRTGKNTGELFF.